This entry features one TCR beta chain sequence. Its antigen remains unknown. The data originate from a study of cytomegalovirus exposure and HLA in healthy donors. Whole-study results and caveats: Accurate predictions that matched the HLA-A and HLA-B alleles of most subjects were reportedly made from TCR beta sequences. With further analysis later on, most CMV-associated TCR beta chains appeared HLA-restricted. Later, an analysis found that common viral pathogens appeared to be linked with several of the most significant clusters.

Healthy people donating bone marrow made up the donors. Primers: 60 Vbeta forward and 13 Jbeta reverse. Produced via immunoSEQ multiplex PCR; TCRdb's table is partial and in-frame only. The data hold 150,000 or so clones, with 70% to 80% observed a single time. This CDR3 comprises 15 residues. The germline V gene has CDR1 MDHEN and CDR2 SYDVKM. V lost 6 bases to trimming and J lost 7 bases, with 21 bases between them. The sequence came from a woman in her thirties or forties in good health and CMV-seronegative. The V and J genes are TRBV28 and TRBJ2-5; D remains ambiguous. Material for sequencing was PBMCs. CDR3 sequence: CASSSPSAASRTQYF. CDR3 sequence (DNA): TGTGCCAGCAGCTCTCCCTCGGCGGCGTCGCGGACCCAGTACTTC. Full variable domain (missing parts from reference TRBV28 and TRBJ2-5): DVKVTQSSRYLVKRTGEKVFLECVQDMDHENMFWYRQDPGLGLRLIYFSYDVKMKEKGDIPEGYSVSREKKERFSLILESASTNQTSMYLCASSSPSAASRTQYFGPGTRLLVL.